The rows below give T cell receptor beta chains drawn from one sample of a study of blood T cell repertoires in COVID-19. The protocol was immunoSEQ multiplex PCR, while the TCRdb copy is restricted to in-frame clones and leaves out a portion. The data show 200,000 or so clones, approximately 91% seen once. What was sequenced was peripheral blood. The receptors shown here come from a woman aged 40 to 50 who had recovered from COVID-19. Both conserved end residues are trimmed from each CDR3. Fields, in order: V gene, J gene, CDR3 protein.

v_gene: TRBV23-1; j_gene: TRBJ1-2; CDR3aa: ASRRGGNYGYT
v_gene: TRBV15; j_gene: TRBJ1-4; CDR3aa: ATSSRTVEKLF
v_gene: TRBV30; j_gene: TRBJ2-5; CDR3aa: AWSLGETQY
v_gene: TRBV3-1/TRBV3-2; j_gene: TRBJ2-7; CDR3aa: ASSQGSGKESEQY
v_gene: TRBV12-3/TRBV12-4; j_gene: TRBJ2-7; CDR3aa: ASSLVAGAEQY
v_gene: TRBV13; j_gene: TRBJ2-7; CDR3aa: ASSLTLQEQY
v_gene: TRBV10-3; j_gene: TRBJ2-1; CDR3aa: AIRPGTENPEQF
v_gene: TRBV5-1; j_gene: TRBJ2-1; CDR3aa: ASSRDHREFGYEQF
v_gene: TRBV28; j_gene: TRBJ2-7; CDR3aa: ASSRTGEIYEQY
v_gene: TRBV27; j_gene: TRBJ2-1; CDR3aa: ASSPPSGLAGLYNEQF
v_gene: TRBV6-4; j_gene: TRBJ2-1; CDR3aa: ASSGTTSGRAPYNEQF
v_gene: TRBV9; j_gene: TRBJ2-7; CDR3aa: ASSPRDYTYEQY
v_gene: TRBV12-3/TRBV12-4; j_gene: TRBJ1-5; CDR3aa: ASSGVGGQPQH
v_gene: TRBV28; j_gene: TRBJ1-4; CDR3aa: ASSGGITNEKLF
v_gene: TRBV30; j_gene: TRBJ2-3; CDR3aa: AWSGGGGTDTQY
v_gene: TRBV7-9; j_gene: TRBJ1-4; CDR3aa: ASSPEGTESNEKLF
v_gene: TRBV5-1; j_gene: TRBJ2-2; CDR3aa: ASTLGGNTGELF
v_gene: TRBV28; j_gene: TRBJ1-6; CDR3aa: ASSPPQGASYNSPLH
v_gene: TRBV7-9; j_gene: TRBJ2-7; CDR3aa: ASSMEAPPYEQY
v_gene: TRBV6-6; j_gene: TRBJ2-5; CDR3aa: ASRPPGGRQETQY
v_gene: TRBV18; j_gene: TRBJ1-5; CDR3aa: ASSPLPGWNQPQH
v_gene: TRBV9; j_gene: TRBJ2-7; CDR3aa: ASSGTGGYEQY
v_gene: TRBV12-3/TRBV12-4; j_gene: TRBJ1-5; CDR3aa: ASSLDNNQPQH
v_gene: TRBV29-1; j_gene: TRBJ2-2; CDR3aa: SVGGSSGGNTGELF
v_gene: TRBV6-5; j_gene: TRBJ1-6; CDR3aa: ASSSALTGLNSPLH
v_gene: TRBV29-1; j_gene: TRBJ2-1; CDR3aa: SVGSGSSYNEQF
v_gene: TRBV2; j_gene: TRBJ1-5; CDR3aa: ASTRQGLSNQPQH
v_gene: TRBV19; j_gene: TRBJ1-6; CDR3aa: ASSDSGFSPLH
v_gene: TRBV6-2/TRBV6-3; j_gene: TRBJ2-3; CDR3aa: ASSPYFTSGSTDTQY
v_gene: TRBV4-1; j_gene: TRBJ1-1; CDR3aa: ASSQEGTDIEAF
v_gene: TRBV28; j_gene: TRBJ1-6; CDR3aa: ASSSPGGARPPLH
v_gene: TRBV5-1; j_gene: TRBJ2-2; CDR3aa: ASSFYDRVDTGELF
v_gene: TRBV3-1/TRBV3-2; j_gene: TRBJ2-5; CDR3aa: ASLSEGETQY
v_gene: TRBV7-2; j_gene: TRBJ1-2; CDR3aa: ASSLVPRNYGYT
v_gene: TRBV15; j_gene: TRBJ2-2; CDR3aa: ATSRGVTAGELF
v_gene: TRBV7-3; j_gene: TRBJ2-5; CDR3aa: ASSLGGGPRETQY
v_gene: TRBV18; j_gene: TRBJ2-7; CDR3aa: ASSPRAGIADEQY
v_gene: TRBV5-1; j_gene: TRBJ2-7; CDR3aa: ASSRDGDYEQY
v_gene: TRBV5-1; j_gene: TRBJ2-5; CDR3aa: ASSPAEGAETQY
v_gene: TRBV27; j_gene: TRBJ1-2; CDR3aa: ASGEGGWGYT
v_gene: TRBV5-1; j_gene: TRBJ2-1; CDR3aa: ASSLDVTHNNEQF
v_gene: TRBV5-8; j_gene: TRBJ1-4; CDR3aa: ASSLLGTGDEKLF
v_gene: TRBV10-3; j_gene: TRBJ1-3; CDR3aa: AISRGNGNTIY
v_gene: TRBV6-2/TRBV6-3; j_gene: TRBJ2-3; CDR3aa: ASSHPGQGPDTQY
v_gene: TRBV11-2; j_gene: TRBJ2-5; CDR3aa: ASRTGYQETQY
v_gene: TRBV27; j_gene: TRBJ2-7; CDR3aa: ASRGLKTYEQY
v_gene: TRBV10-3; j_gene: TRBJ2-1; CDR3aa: AISEGSGPYNEQF
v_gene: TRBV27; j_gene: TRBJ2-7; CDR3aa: ASSLRRETSYEQY
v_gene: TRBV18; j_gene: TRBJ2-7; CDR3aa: ASSPTQGGMGHYEQY
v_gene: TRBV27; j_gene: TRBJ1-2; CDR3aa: ASTTGGDGYT
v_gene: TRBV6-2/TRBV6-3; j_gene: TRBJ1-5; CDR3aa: ASSYDRGTGNQPQH
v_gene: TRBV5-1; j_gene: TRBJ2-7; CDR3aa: ASSLGGDGPYEQY
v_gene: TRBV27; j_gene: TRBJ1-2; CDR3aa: ASSLAGGGYT
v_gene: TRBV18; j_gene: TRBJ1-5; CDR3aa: ASSPLRQPSNQPQH
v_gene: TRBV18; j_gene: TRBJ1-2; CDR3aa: ASSPNQGADGYT
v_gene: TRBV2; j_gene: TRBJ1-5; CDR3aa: ASSESAGDQPQH
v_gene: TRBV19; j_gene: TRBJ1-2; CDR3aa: ASNLPGQGYGYT